The entry that follows covers one T cell receptor (beta chain) sequence. Its antigen is undetermined. This sample is part of a study of cytomegalovirus exposure and HLA in healthy donors. General study points: It was confirmed in vitro that a few of the CMV-associated chains were specific for CMV antigens.

Both 60 Vbeta primers and 13 Jbeta primers went into the PCR. In the authors' methods: Counted up in a later analysis, unique TCR beta chains came to 60 million to 95 million, with about 9.9 million shared. Produced via immunoSEQ multiplex PCR; TCRdb's table is partial and in-frame only. V, J and clone size reflect that table, while D and trimming were determined from the DNA. The sample table sets out tens of thousands of clones. The CDR3 contains 16 residues. CDR1 and CDR2 (germline): SEHNR, FQNEAQ (reference sequence). V trimming: 1 base; J trimming: 4 bases; junction bases outside the gene matches: 7.

The TCR originated in a woman aged 50 to 60 in good health and CMV-seropositive. Sequencing input: PBMCs. The rearrangement links TRBV7-9 to TRBJ2-5, with TRBD2 matching 9 bases. The CDR3 reads CASSLGLREGGETQYF. CDR3 bases: TGTGCCAGCAGCTTAGGGTTGCGGGAGGGCGGAGAGACCCAGTACTTC.